A single sample is the source of the 23 T cell receptor beta chains below, sequenced in a study of T cell changes during pregnancy in multiple sclerosis. Profiled with immunoSEQ multiplex PCR; TCRdb holds only in-frame clones, not every one. The sample has tens of thousands of clones, around 90% seen once. The specimen comprised peripheral blood, sampled in the third trimester of pregnancy. The receptors were gathered from a female donor in good health, enrolled as a control in a pregnancy study.

V is TRBV7-8 and J is TRBJ1-1; D perhaps matches TRBD1 (6 bases). This CDR3 has 15 residues. Germline CDR1 and CDR2: SGHVS and FQNEAQ. V was shortened by 1 base and J by 3 bases, with 12 bases between the two germline ends. Written as DNA, the CDR3 is TGTGCCAGCAGCTTAGTGGGGGCCAGCCACACTGAAGCTTTCTTT. It encodes CASSLVGASHTEAFF. The entire variable domain, with the rest obtained from reference TRBV7-8 and TRBJ1-1, is as follows: GAGVSQSPRYKVAKRGQDVALRCDPISGHVSLFWYQQALGQGPEFLTYFQNEAQLDKSGLPSDRFFAERPEGSVSTLKIQRTQQEDSAVYLCASSLVGASHTEAFFGQGTRLTVV.

The V gene is TRBV5-1, the J gene TRBJ2-2; TRBD2 agrees at 11 bases. Germline V gene data show CDR1 as SGHRS and CDR2 as YFSETQ. J lost 0 bases, V lost 0 bases, and 13 bases had no gene match. The CDR3 sequence is 21 residues long. The CDR3 reads CASSLGLKTSGRTSNTGELFF. CDR3 sequence (DNA): TGCGCCAGCAGCTTGGGCCTGAAAACTAGCGGGAGAACCTCGAACACCGGGGAGCTGTTTTTT.

The genes are TRBV11-1 and TRBJ1-1, with D hard to call. Per germline, CDR1 SGHAT and CDR2 FQDESV (reference sequence). Trimming stripped 7 bases from V and 5 bases from J, with 14 bases between. This CDR3 has 13 amino acids. The CDR3 nucleotides are TGTGCCAGCAAGACTTTTATCGGGACTGAAGCTTTCTTT. Protein sequence: CASKTFIGTEAFF. Full variable domain (outside the CDR3, taken from reference TRBV11-1 and TRBJ1-1): EAEVAQSPRYKITEKSQAVAFWCDPISGHATLYWYRQILGQGPELLVQFQDESVVDDSQLPKDRFSAERLKGVDSTLKIQPAELGDSAMYLCASKTFIGTEAFFGQGTRLTVV.

Details on this clone: The junction departs from the called germline gene at one end, perhaps through a read error. This sequence joins TRBV7-9 and TRBJ2-7; TRBD1 aligns across 8 bases. This CDR3 is built from 13 residues. Germline lookup yields CDR1 SEHNR and CDR2 FQNEAQ (reference sequence). The CDR3 DNA reads as TGTGCCAGCAGCTTAGATGGCAGGGGGCGAATGCACTTC. Its protein product is CASSLDGRGRMHF.

The V gene is TRBV5-1, the J gene TRBJ1-4; no firm D call. This CDR3 contains 12 residues. The germline gives CDR1 SGHRS, CDR2 YFSETQ. V was cut by 0 bases and J by 14 bases, with 11 bases left in between. The CDR3 nucleotides read TGCGCCAGCAGCTTGGCCGGTCAGGTGCTGTTTTTT. Its translation is CASSLAGQVLFF.

The rearrangement links TRBV29-1 to TRBJ1-3; TRBD1 is a possible D gene (6 bases). Germline V lookup: CDR1 SQVTM, CDR2 ANQGSEA. The CDR3 contains 15 residues. V was shortened by 6 bases and J by 2 bases, with 17 bases between the two germline ends. This chain's CDR3 is CSVKGETGTGNTIYF. The CDR3 nucleotides are TGCAGCGTCAAAGGGGAGACAGGAACTGGAAACACCATATATTTT. The full variable domain, with the rest looked up from reference TRBV29-1 and TRBJ1-3, is SAVISQKPSRDICQRGTSLTIQCQVDSQVTMMFWYRQQPGQSLTLIATANQGSEATYESGFVIDKFPISRPNLTFSTLTVSNMSPEDSSIYLCSVKGETGTGNTIYFGEGSWLTVV.

The gene calls are TRBV4-1 and TRBJ2-5, with 13 bases identical to TRBD2. The germline V gene encodes CDR1 MGHRA and CDR2 YSYEKL. V lost 0 bases and J lost 5; bases outside the gene matches: 3. The CDR3 is made up of 16 amino acids. The CDR3 loop reads CASSQESTSGRETQYF. CDR3 in DNA: TGCGCCAGCAGCCAAGAATCGACTAGCGGGAGGGAGACCCAGTACTTC.

The gene calls are TRBV7-9 and TRBJ1-3, with 7 bases fitting TRBD1. Germline assignment: CDR1 SEHNR and CDR2 FQNEAQ (reference sequence). CDR3 size: 15 residues. V lost 1 base to trimming and J lost 2 bases; unmatched junction nucleotides: 2. CDR3: CASSLEGTAGNTIYF. The CDR3, as DNA: TGTGCCAGCAGCTTAGAGGGGACAGCTGGAAACACCATATATTTT. The full variable domain, with the rest looked up from reference TRBV7-9 and TRBJ1-3, is DTGVSQNPRHKITKRGQNVTFRCDPISEHNRLYWYRQTLGQGPEFLTYFQNEAQLEKSRLLSDRFSAERPKGSFSTLEIQRTEQGDSAMYLCASSLEGTAGNTIYFGEGSWLTVV.

This chain links TRBV5-8 with TRBJ2-5; 7 bases align to TRBD2. The germline CDR1 and CDR2 sequences are SGHTS and YDEGEE. V lost 0 bases, J lost 5 bases, and 10 bases stayed unmatched. The CDR3 consists of 16 residues. Here the CDR3 reads CASSLVRTRVSETQYF. Here the CDR3 DNA reads TGTGCCAGCAGCTTGGTCAGGACTAGGGTATCCGAGACCCAGTACTTC.

The rearrangement links TRBV6-5 to TRBJ2-5; TRBD2 agrees at 10 bases. The CDR3 runs 15 residues. CDR1 is MNHEY and CDR2 is SVGAGI in the germline V gene. V shed 5 bases, J shed 5 bases, and the junction held 8 bases outside the gene matches. The CDR3 loop reads CASSSGRAGLETQYF. The CDR3, as DNA: TGTGCCAGCAGTAGCGGGAGGGCCGGGTTGGAGACCCAGTACTTC.

This chain joins TRBV5-1 and TRBJ1-6; no definite D call. CDR3 size: 12 residues. Per germline, CDR1 SGHRS and CDR2 YFSETQ. Trimming removed 4 bases from V and 7 bases from J, with 6 bases in between. Here the CDR3 DNA reads TGCGCCAGCAGCCTCCTCAATTCACCCCTCCACTTT. Translated: CASSLLNSPLHF. The full variable domain, rest sourced from reference TRBV5-1 and TRBJ1-6, is KAGVTQTPRYLIKTRGQQVTLSCSPISGHRSVSWYQQTPGQGLQFLFEYFSETQRNKGNFPGRFSGRQFSNSRSEMNVSTLELGDSALYLCASSLLNSPLHFGNGTRLTVT.

The rearrangement uses TRBV18 and TRBJ1-2, with D possibly matching TRBD1 (5 bases). The CDR3 spans 17 residues. Germline CDR1 and CDR2: KGHSH and LQKENI. V was cut by 0 bases and J by 4 bases, with 18 bases left in between. The CDR3 DNA follows: TGTGCCAGCTCACCACCGACTAGAGGGGATAAGACCTATGGCTACACCTTC. Translated: CASSPPTRGDKTYGYTF.

The rearrangement joins TRBV6-5 to TRBJ2-7; 8 nucleotides align to TRBD1. Germline assignment: CDR1 MNHEY and CDR2 SVGAGI. After removal of 6 bases from V and 11 bases from J, the junction contained 6 bases not matched to a gene. CDR3 length equals 11 residues. CDR3 coding DNA: TGTGCCAGCAGCCATGGACAGGGAGAGTACTTC. Translating it yields CASSHGQGEYF.

The chain carries TRBV19 and TRBJ1-1; D remains unclear. Trimming removed 4 bases at V and 1 base at J, with 7 bases between. This CDR3 is built from 13 residues. CDR1 is LNHDA, CDR2 SQIVND, per germline (reference sequence). The CDR3 sequence: CASSTTWNTEAFF. CDR3 DNA: TGTGCCAGTAGTACTACTTGGAACACTGAAGCTTTCTTT.

The V and J genes are TRBV6-5 and TRBJ2-2, with TRBD1 matching 8 bases. The trim removed 6 bases at V and 7 bases at J, leaving 7 bases unmatched. Per the germline V gene, CDR1 is MNHEY and CDR2 is SVGAGI. This CDR3 is built from 14 residues. CDR3 sequence: CASSRTGQSGELFF. The CDR3 DNA is TGTGCCAGCAGCCGGACAGGGCAAAGCGGGGAGCTGTTTTTT.

The chain employs TRBV19 and TRBJ2-7; 11 nucleotides agree with TRBD1. V lost 10 bases and J lost 6; bases outside the gene matches: 8. CDR1 and CDR2 (germline): LNHDA, SQIVND (reference sequence). The CDR3 consists of 13 residues. The CDR3 loop is CATGTGGVSEQYF. The CDR3 DNA sequence: TGTGCCACCGGGACAGGGGGAGTCAGCGAGCAGTACTTC.

The chain has TRBV5-8 and TRBJ1-2; 8 positions agree with TRBD1. Germline loops: CDR1 SGHTS, CDR2 YDEGEE. Germline trimming cut 0 bases from V and 4 bases from J; bases unmatched to any gene: 8. The CDR3 is 16 amino acids. CDR3 sequence reads: CASSLGQKGQVYGYTF. CDR3 nucleotides: TGTGCCAGCAGCTTGGGACAGAAGGGACAGGTCTATGGCTACACCTTC.

V is TRBV5-8 and J is TRBJ2-7; TRBD2 is a possible D gene (6 bases). The CDR3 runs 16 residues. V was shortened by 0 bases and J by 1 base, with 14 bases between the two germline ends. In germline, CDR1 is SGHTS, CDR2 YDEGEE. CDR3 loop: CASSLGDRAGSYEQYF. The DNA for the CDR3 is TGTGCCAGCAGCTTGGGGGACCGGGCGGGATCCTACGAGCAGTACTTC.

The genes are TRBV5-6 and TRBJ2-1; 9 nucleotides agree with TRBD2. J was trimmed by 9 bases and V by 2 bases; bases with no gene match: 6. Germline assignment: CDR1 SGHDT and CDR2 YYEEEE. The CDR3 is 14 residues long. The CDR3 loop reads CASSLGLARSEQFF. The CDR3 nucleotides are TGTGCCAGCAGCTTAGGACTAGCGAGGAGTGAGCAGTTCTTC.

The rearrangement links TRBV5-4 to TRBJ2-2, with 10 bases aligning to TRBD1. The CDR3 has 15 residues. CDR1 and CDR2 from the germline V gene are SGHNT and YYREEE (reference sequence). With 4 bases clipped from V and 7 bases from J, the junction kept 7 bases outside the gene matches. This CDR3 is CASSTSGQGIGELFF. CDR3 DNA: TGTGCCAGCAGCACTTCGGGACAGGGGATCGGGGAGCTGTTTTTT.

The CDR3 region is CASSYYPRDRGYNEQFF. The DNA of the CDR3 is TGTGCCAGCAGCTACTACCCCCGGGACAGGGGGTACAATGAGCAGTTCTTC. This sequence joins TRBV14 and TRBJ2-1; 11 bases are a match to TRBD1. Germline V gene sequence: CDR1 SGHDN, CDR2 FVKESK. The CDR3 length is 17 residues. With 5 bases clipped from V and 4 bases from J, the junction kept 10 bases outside the gene matches.

The table lists this clone with a count of one. V usage is TRBV19 and J usage is TRBJ1-2; no reliable D call. The V end was cut by 5 bases, the J end by 1 base, with 17 bases between. This CDR3 spans 16 amino acids. Looked up from germline, CDR1 is LNHDA and CDR2 is SQIVND (reference sequence). CDR3: CASSFQASALNYGYTF. The CDR3 nucleotides read TGTGCCAGTAGTTTTCAGGCCTCAGCTCTTAACTATGGCTACACCTTC.

J is TRBJ2-1 and V is TRBV2; the match to TRBD2 covers 10 bases. The CDR3 extends over 15 amino acids. With V trimmed by 4 bases and J by 5 bases, 5 bases remained unmatched. Germline assignment: CDR1 SNHLY and CDR2 FYNNEI. DNA for the CDR3: TGTGCCAGCAGTGTTTTAGCGGGGGGCAACAATGAGCAGTTCTTC. This encodes CASSVLAGGNNEQFF.